This TCR beta chain is drawn from a study of Ad26.COV2.S vaccination and SARS-CoV-2 variants. Specified treatment: 19 received Ad26.COV2.S at low or high dose, single or two shots; five or six received placebo; per-sample allocation not given. The samples date from day 63 after the first vaccine or placebo injection. A few counts support this clone. The data were produced by immunoSEQ multiplex PCR, yet TCRdb's version contains in-frame clones alone and is incomplete. The table has about 350,000 clones, about 88% seen once. The V gene's germline CDR1 is KGHDR and CDR2 SFDVKD. Trimming removed 7 bases from V and 0 bases from J, with 7 bases in between. This CDR3 has 13 amino acids.

This receptor was taken from a person aged 18 to 59 who received the Ad26.COV2.S COVID-19 vaccine or a placebo. This material consisted of peripheral blood, taken in a trial of Ad26.COV2.S vaccine versus placebo. The chain joins TRBV24-1 to TRBJ2-3; D not resolved. CDR3 region: CATSVGSTDTQYF. CDR3 DNA sequence: TGTGCCACCAGCGTCGGTAGCACAGATACGCAGTATTTT.